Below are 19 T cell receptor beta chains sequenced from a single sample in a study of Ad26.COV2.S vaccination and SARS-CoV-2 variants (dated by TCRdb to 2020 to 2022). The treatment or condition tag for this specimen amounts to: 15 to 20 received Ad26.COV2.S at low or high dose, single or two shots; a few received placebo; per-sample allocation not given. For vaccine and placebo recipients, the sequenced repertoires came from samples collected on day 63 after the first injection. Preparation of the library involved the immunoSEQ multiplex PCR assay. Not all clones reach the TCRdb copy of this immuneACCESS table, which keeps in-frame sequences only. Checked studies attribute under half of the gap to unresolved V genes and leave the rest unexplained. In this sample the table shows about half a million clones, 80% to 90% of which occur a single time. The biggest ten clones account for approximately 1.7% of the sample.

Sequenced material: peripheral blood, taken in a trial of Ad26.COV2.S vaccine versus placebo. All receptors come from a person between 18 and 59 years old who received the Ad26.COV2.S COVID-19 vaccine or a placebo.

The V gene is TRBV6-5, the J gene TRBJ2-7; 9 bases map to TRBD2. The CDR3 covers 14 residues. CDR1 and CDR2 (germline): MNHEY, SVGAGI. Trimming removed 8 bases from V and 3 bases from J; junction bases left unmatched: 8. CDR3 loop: CASLGGRGVYEQYF. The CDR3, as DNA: TGTGCCAGCCTCGGCGGGAGGGGGGTCTACGAGCAGTACTTC.

This CDR3 is CASSLLRNNSPLHF. The DNA of the CDR3 is TGTGCCAGCAGCTTACTAAGGAATAATTCACCCCTCCACTTT. The rearrangement links TRBV11-2 to TRBJ1-6; D is unresolved. Germline V gene data show CDR1 as SGHAT and CDR2 as FQNNGV. V was cut by 2 bases and J by 5 bases, with 7 bases left in between. The CDR3 spans 14 residues.

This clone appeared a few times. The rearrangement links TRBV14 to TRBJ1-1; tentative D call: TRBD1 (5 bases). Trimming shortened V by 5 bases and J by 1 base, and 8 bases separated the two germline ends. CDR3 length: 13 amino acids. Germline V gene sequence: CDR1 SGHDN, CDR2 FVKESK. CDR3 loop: CASSSQGNTEAFF. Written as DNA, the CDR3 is TGTGCCAGCAGCTCGCAGGGGAACACTGAAGCTTTCTTT.

This chain's CDR3 is CASSPRQGVREKLFF. The DNA of the CDR3 is TGTGCCAGCAGCCCACGACAGGGGGTACGTGAAAAACTGTTTTTT. V gene TRBV7-2 combines with J gene TRBJ1-4, with 9 bases identical to TRBD1. This CDR3 comprises 15 residues. V gave up 5 bases and J gave up 7 bases; unmatched junction bases: 8. Germline CDR1 reads SGHTA; CDR2 reads FQGNSA.

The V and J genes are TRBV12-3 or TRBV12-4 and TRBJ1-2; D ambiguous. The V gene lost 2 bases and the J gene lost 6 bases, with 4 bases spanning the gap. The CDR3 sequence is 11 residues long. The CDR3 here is CASSLRDGYTF. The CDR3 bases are TGTGCCAGCAGTTTAAGGGATGGCTACACCTTC.

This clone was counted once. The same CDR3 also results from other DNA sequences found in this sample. As DNA, the CDR3 is TGCGCCAGCAGCTTGGAGGGCAGGGACACTGAAGCTTTCTTT. It codes for CASSLEGRDTEAFF. The V and J genes are TRBV5-1 and TRBJ1-1; possible D gene TRBD1, 5 bases. Looked up from germline, CDR1 is SGHRS and CDR2 is YFSETQ. V was trimmed by 0 bases and J by 3 bases, leaving 9 bases between them. The CDR3 runs 14 residues. The whole variable domain, remainder taken from reference TRBV5-1 and TRBJ1-1, is KAGVTQTPRYLIKTRGQQVTLSCSPISGHRSVSWYQQTPGQGLQFLFEYFSETQRNKGNFPGRFSGRQFSNSRSEMNVSTLELGDSALYLCASSLEGRDTEAFFGQGTRLTVV.

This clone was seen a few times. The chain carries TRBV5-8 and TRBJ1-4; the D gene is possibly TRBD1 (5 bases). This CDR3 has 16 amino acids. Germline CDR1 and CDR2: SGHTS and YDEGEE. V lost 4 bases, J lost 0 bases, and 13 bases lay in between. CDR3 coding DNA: TGTGCCAGCAGCCCCGGACAAACTGCAACTAATGAAAAACTGTTTTTT. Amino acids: CASSPGQTATNEKLFF.

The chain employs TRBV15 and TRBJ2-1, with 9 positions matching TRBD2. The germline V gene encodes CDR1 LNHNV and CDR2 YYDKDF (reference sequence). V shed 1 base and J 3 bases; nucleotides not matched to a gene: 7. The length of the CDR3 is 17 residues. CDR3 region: CATSRGGLAAVYNEQFF. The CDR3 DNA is TGTGCCACCAGCAGAGGGGGACTAGCCGCAGTCTACAATGAGCAGTTCTTC.

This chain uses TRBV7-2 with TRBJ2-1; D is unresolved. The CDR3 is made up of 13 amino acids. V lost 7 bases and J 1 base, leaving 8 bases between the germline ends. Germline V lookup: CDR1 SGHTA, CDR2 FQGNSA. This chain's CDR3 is CASTAGSYNEQFF. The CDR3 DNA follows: TGTGCCAGCACAGCCGGGTCCTACAATGAGCAGTTCTTC. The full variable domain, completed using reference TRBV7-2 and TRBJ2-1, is GAGVSQSPSNKVTEKGKDVELRCDPISGHTALYWYRQSLGQGLEFLIYFQGNSAPDKSGLPSDRFSAERTGGSVSTLTIQRTQQEDSAVYLCASTAGSYNEQFFGPGTRLTVL.

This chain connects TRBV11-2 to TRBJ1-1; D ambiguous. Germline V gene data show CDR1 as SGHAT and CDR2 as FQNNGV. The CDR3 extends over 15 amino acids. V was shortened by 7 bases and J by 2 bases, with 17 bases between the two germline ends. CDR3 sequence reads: CASIPGYTENTEAFF. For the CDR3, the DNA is TGTGCCAGCATCCCGGGCTACACAGAAAACACTGAAGCTTTCTTT.

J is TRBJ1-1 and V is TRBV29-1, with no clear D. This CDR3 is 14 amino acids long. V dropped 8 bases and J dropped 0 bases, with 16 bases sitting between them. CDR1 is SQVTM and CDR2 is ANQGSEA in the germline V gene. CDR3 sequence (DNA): TGCAGCATAAGAGTGGGTTGGTTGAACACTGAAGCTTTCTTT. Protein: CSIRVGWLNTEAFF.

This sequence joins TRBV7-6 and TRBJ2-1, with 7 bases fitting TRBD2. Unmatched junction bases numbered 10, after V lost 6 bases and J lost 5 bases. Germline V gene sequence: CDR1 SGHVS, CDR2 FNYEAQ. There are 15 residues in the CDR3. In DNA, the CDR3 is TGTGCCAGCAGGGATACTAGCGCCACAAACAATGAGCAGTTCTTC. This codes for CASRDTSATNNEQFF. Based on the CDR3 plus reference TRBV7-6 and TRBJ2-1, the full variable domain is GAGVSQSPRYKVTKRGQDVALRCDPISGHVSLYWYRQALGQGPEFLTYFNYEAQQDKSGLPNDRFSAERPEGSISTLTIQRTEQRDSAMYRCASRDTSATNNEQFFGPGTRLTVL.

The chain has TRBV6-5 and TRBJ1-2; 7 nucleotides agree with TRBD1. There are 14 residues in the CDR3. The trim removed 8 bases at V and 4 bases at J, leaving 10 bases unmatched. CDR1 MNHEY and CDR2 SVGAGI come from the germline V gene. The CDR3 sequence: CASLIDRESYGYTF. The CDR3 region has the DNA TGTGCCAGCCTGATCGACAGGGAATCCTATGGCTACACCTTC.

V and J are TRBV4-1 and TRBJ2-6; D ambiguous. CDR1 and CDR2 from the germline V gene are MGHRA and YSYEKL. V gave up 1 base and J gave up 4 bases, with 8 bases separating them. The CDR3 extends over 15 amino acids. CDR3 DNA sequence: TGCGCCAGCAGCCAAGTCGATATAGGGGCCAACGTCCTGACTTTC. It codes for CASSQVDIGANVLTF.

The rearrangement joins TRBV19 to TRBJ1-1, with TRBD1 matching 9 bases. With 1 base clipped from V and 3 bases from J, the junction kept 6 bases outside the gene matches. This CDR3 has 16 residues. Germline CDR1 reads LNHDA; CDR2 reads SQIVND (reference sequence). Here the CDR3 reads CASSIGGQGTHTEAFF. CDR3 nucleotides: TGTGCCAGTAGTATAGGAGGACAGGGGACCCACACTGAAGCTTTCTTT.

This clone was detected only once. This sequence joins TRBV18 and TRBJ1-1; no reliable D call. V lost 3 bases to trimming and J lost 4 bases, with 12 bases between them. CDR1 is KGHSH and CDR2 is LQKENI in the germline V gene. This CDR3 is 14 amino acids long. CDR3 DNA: TGTGCCAGCTCACCTCGTATGGCGGGCACTGAAGCTTTCTTT. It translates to CASSPRMAGTEAFF.

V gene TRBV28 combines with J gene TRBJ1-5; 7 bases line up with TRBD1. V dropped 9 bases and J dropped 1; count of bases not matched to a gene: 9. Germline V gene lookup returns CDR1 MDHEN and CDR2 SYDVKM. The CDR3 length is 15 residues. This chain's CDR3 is CASIRQGLSNQPQHF. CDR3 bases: TGTGCCAGTATTAGACAGGGTTTGAGCAATCAGCCCCAGCATTTT. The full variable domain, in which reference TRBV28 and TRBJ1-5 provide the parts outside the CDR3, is DVKVTQSSRYLVKRTGEKVFLECVQDMDHENMFWYRQDPGLGLRLIYFSYDVKMKEKGDIPEGYSVSREKKERFSLILESASTNQTSMYLCASIRQGLSNQPQHFGDGTRLSIL.

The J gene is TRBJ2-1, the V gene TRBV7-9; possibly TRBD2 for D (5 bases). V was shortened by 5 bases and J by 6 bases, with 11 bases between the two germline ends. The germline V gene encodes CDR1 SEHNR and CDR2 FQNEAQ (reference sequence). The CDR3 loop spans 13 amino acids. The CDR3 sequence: CASSPKLGNEQFF. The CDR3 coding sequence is TGTGCCAGCAGCCCAAAACTAGGCAATGAGCAGTTCTTC.

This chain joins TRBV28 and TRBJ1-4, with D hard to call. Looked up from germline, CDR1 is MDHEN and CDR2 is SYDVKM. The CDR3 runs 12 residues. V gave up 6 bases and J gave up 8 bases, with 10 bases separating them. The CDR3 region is CASSPLGEKLFF. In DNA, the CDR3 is TGTGCCAGCAGCCCCCTGGGGGAAAAACTGTTTTTT.